This passage covers 13 T cell receptor beta chains from one sample sequenced in a study of T cells in localized non-small cell lung cancer. Data came from immunoSEQ multiplex PCR; TCRdb stores just in-frame clones and leaves some out. The profile shows some 50,000 clones, approximately 86% of them singletons. This specimen consisted of PBMCs, obtained before any cancer treatment. These receptor sequences come from a female donor with stage II lung adenocarcinoma.

The chain couples TRBV16 to TRBJ2-7, with D uncertain. Trimming left V 4 bases short and J 5 bases short, with 15 bases between. CDR1 is KGHSY, CDR2 FQNENV, per germline. The CDR3 totals 14 residues. CDR3 protein: CASSLEFQSHEQYF. CDR3 in DNA: TGTGCCAGCAGCCTTGAATTTCAGTCCCACGAGCAGTACTTC.

The chain recombines TRBV5-6 with TRBJ1-3; D unclear. The CDR3 spans 14 residues. Trimming stripped 1 base from V and 0 bases from J, with 5 bases between. Germline assignment: CDR1 SGHDT and CDR2 YYEEEE. In nucleotides, the CDR3 is TGTGCCAGCAGCTTGTTAGACTCTGGAAACACCATATATTTT. Protein: CASSLLDSGNTIYF.

This rearrangement joins TRBV2 to TRBJ2-3; TRBD2 agrees at 10 bases. The germline gives CDR1 SNHLY, CDR2 FYNNEI. CDR3 length: 15 amino acids. The V segment lost 7 bases and the J segment 4 bases; nucleotides outside the gene matches: 8. The CDR3 DNA sequence: TGTGCCAGCAACCTAGCGGGGGCGGGCGCAGATACGCAGTATTTT. Protein product: CASNLAGAGADTQYF.

V is TRBV19 and J is TRBJ2-1; 8 bases map to TRBD2. The CDR3 length is 14 residues. J was trimmed by 5 bases and V by 11 bases; bases with no gene match: 11. CDR1 and CDR2 from the germline V gene are LNHDA and SQIVND (reference sequence). The CDR3 protein is CASNPGGLHNEQFF. The CDR3 nucleotides read TGTGCCTCAAACCCGGGGGGGCTCCACAATGAGCAGTTCTTC.

This rearrangement joins TRBV2 to TRBJ2-3, with D tentatively TRBD2 (6 bases). The CDR3 contains 16 residues. The germline V gene has CDR1 SNHLY and CDR2 FYNNEI. Deletions cut 5 bases from V and 0 bases from J, with 15 bases between. The CDR3 spells CASSRSWEASTDTQYF. CDR3 sequence (DNA): TGTGCCAGCAGTAGAAGCTGGGAGGCGAGCACAGATACGCAGTATTTT. The full variable domain, in which reference TRBV2 and TRBJ2-3 provide the parts outside the CDR3, is EPEVTQTPSHQVTQMGQEVILRCVPISNHLYFYWYRQILGQKVEFLVSFYNNEISEKSEIFDDQFSVERPDGSNFTLKIRSTKLEDSAMYFCASSRSWEASTDTQYFGPGTRLTVL.

The CDR3 sequence is CASSLDPNTEAFF. In DNA, the CDR3 is TGTGCCAGCAGCTTGGACCCGAACACTGAAGCTTTCTTT. The V call is TRBV5-4, the J call TRBJ1-1; D ambiguous. The CDR3 is made up of 13 amino acids. Trimming took 0 bases from V and 1 from J, leaving 4 bases between them. The germline V gene encodes CDR1 SGHNT and CDR2 YYREEE (reference sequence).

This clone came up once. The chain is built from TRBV6-5 and TRBJ2-5; 9 bases match TRBD1. V shed 6 bases, J shed 4 bases, and the junction held 9 bases outside the gene matches. Germline V gene data show CDR1 as MNHEY and CDR2 as SVGAGI. The CDR3 covers 15 residues. CDR3 residues: CASRSGTGPGETQYF. The CDR3 nucleotides are TGTGCCAGCAGGTCCGGGACAGGGCCGGGAGAGACCCAGTACTTC.

The chain links TRBV7-9 to TRBJ2-3; possible D gene TRBD1, 6 bases. The CDR3 runs to 17 residues. Between the trimmed V and J ends, which lost 4 bases and 3 bases, there was a span of 20 bases. Germline V gene data show CDR1 as SEHNR and CDR2 as FQNEAQ (reference sequence). CDR3 amino acids: CASSSYRDTRGTDTQYF. The CDR3 region has the DNA TGTGCCAGCAGCTCCTACCGGGACACCCGAGGAACAGATACGCAGTATTTT.

The chain has TRBV29-1 and TRBJ2-3; TRBD2 agrees at 12 bases. The CDR3 is 14 residues long. V lost 6 bases to trimming and J lost 4 bases; unmatched junction nucleotides: 5. CDR1 is SQVTM, CDR2 ANQGSEA, per germline. The CDR3, as DNA: TGCAGCGTGTCTAGCGGGGGGGCAGCAGATACGCAGTATTTT. Its protein is CSVSSGGAADTQYF.

On this clone: Other DNA sequences of this sample code for an identical CDR3. The gene calls are TRBV11-2 and TRBJ2-7, with D uncertain. Germline lookup yields CDR1 SGHAT and CDR2 FQNNGV. The V end lost 5 bases, the J end lost 1 base, and 6 bases lay between the germline ends. The CDR3 contains 12 residues. CDR3: CASSPPSYEQYF. DNA for the CDR3: TGTGCCAGCAGCCCACCTTCCTACGAGCAGTACTTC.

Regarding this clone: Distinct nucleotide sequences in the sample also encode this CDR3. V usage is TRBV5-1 and J usage is TRBJ1-1; D is undetermined. The CDR3 covers 11 residues. From germline, CDR1 is SGHRS and CDR2 YFSETQ. The ends were cut back, 0 bases at V and 5 bases at J, with 2 bases in the middle. The CDR3: CASSLGTEAFF. The CDR3 DNA follows: TGCGCCAGCAGCTTGGGAACTGAAGCTTTCTTT.

About this clone itself: One junction end does not reproduce the germline sequence, and a read error may be involved. CDR3: CASSAGQGVFYEQYF. The CDR3 nucleotides read TGTGCTAGCAGCGCCGGACAGGGGGTTTTCTACGAGCAGTACTTC. The chain has TRBV7-7 and TRBJ2-7; 10 nucleotides match TRBD1. The CDR3 is 15 residues long. Germline V lookup: CDR1 SSHAT, CDR2 FNYEAQ (reference sequence).

The chain uses TRBV7-9 and TRBJ2-1; 8 nucleotides agree with TRBD2. CDR3 length equals 15 residues. CDR1 is SEHNR, CDR2 FQNEAQ, per germline (reference sequence). The J segment lost 7 bases and the V segment lost 6 bases, leaving 11 bases of the junction unmatched. The CDR3 loop reads CASSFIGGAQNEQFF. The CDR3, as DNA: TGTGCCAGCAGTTTCATCGGGGGGGCTCAGAATGAGCAGTTCTTC.